What follows are 8 T cell receptor beta chains derived from one specimen sequenced in a study of T cell responses to AZD1222 COVID-19 vaccine. The assay was immunoSEQ multiplex PCR, and TCRdb's table has in-frame clones only and misses some. The sample yields about 150,000 clones, just over 90% seen once. Sample: peripheral blood, taken on day 0 of AZD1222 vaccination. These receptor sequences come from an adult in good health.

This clone has only a few counts. The chain couples TRBV11-2 to TRBJ1-1; D is possibly TRBD1 (6 bases). CDR1 and CDR2 (germline): SGHAT, FQNNGV. V was cut by 5 bases and J by 3 bases, with 16 bases left in between. The CDR3 has 15 amino acids. The CDR3 DNA reads as TGTGCCAGCAGCGTAAAAGGGTCAGGGGACACTGAAGCTTTCTTT. This encodes CASSVKGSGDTEAFF.

The chain employs TRBV5-1 and TRBJ1-3; no clear D. V was shortened by 3 bases and J by 1 base, with 8 bases between the two germline ends. CDR3 length: 14 amino acids. Germline V gene lookup returns CDR1 SGHRS and CDR2 YFSETQ. The CDR3 nucleotides read TGCGCCAGCAGCTCGACCATATCTGGAAACACCATATATTTT. Residues: CASSSTISGNTIYF.

The chain links TRBV5-1 to TRBJ2-3; TRBD2 matches at 11 bases. This CDR3 is built from 17 residues. The germline V gene encodes CDR1 SGHRS and CDR2 YFSETQ. J lost 1 base, V lost 5 bases, and 9 bases had no gene match. The CDR3 bases are TGCGCCAGCAGACCCGGGACTAGCGGTCGGGGCACAGATACGCAGTATTTT. Translating gives CASRPGTSGRGTDTQYF.

This chain uses TRBV4-2 with TRBJ2-1; 11 nucleotides align to TRBD2. With 5 bases clipped from V and 6 bases from J, the junction kept 12 bases outside the gene matches. CDR3 length: 17 residues. Germline V gene data show CDR1 as LGHNA and CDR2 as YNFKEQ. CDR3 in amino acids: CASSSLGITSGSNEQFF. The CDR3 region has the DNA TGTGCCAGCAGCTCCCTCGGTATTACTAGCGGGAGCAATGAGCAGTTCTTC.

The chain uses TRBV9 and TRBJ2-2; D remains ambiguous. Germline lookup yields CDR1 SGDLS and CDR2 YYNGEE. The ends were cut back, 1 base at V and 3 bases at J, with 7 bases in the middle. CDR3 length: 14 amino acids. CDR3 DNA sequence: TGTGCCAGCAGCGTAATAAGGGACACCGGGGAGCTGTTTTTT. Protein product: CASSVIRDTGELFF.

The chain recombines TRBV5-6 with TRBJ1-2; 9 bases agree with TRBD1. CDR1 and CDR2 from the germline V gene are SGHDT and YYEEEE. V lost 2 bases, J lost 4 bases, and 6 bases stayed unmatched. This CDR3 has 15 residues. The DNA of the CDR3 is TGTGCCAGCAGCTTTTACGGGACAGGGAGCTATGGCTACACCTTC. Its translation is CASSFYGTGSYGYTF.

The chain employs TRBV6-5 and TRBJ2-2; 7 bases fit TRBD1. The junction had 4 bases not matched to a gene; V was cut back by 5 bases and J by 4 bases. CDR3 length equals 14 residues. From germline, CDR1 is MNHEY and CDR2 SVGAGI. CDR3 DNA sequence: TGTGCCAGCAGTAAGACAGGGATCACCGGGGAGCTGTTTTTT. Protein product: CASSKTGITGELFF.

V is TRBV19 and J is TRBJ1-6, with a possible D match to TRBD1 (6 bases). Trimming took off 5 bases at V and 7 bases at J, with 9 bases between the two ends. Germline CDR1 and CDR2: LNHDA and SQIVND (reference sequence). The CDR3 runs 13 residues. The CDR3 DNA is TGTGCCAGTAGTGGACAGATAAATTCACCCCTCCACTTT. Amino acids: CASSGQINSPLHF.